These 2 T cell receptor beta chains originate from one sample sequenced in a study of blood T cell repertoires in COVID-19. Clones were sequenced by immunoSEQ multiplex PCR, and TCRdb holds only the in-frame ones, with some missing. Found here are approximately 36,000 clones, around 90% of them singletons; the top ten hold just over 20%. Sequencing was performed on peripheral blood. These receptors all come from a man aged 55 to 70 with acute or convalescent COVID-19.

Only a few counts were recorded for this clone. This rearrangement joins TRBV27 to TRBJ2-1; D unclear. With 4 bases removed from V and 7 bases from J, the gap between germline ends came to 8 bases. The CDR3 runs 12 residues. Germline V gives CDR1 MNHEY, CDR2 SMNVEV (reference sequence). In DNA form, the CDR3 reads TGTGCCAGCAGTTCCAGATGGAATGAGCAGTTCTTC. Amino acids: CASSSRWNEQFF.

The V call is TRBV5-1, the J call TRBJ1-1; D gene unclear. The CDR3 sequence is 14 residues long. CDR1 SGHRS and CDR2 YFSETQ come from the germline V gene. Trimming stripped 4 bases from V and 1 base from J, with 11 bases between. Here the CDR3 DNA reads TGCGCCAGCAGCGAACTAAAAGCGAACACTGAAGCTTTCTTT. It encodes CASSELKANTEAFF.